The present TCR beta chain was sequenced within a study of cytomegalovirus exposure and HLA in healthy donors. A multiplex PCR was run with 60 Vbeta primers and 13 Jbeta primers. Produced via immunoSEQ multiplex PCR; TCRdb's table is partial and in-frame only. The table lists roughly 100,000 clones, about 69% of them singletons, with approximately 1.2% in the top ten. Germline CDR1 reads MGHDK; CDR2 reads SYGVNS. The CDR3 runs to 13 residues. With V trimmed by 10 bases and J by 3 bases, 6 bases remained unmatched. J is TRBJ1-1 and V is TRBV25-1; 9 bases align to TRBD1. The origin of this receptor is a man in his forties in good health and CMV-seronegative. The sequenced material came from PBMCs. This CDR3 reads CATRDRADTEAFF. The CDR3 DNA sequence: TGTGCCACTCGGGACAGGGCGGACACTGAAGCTTTCTTT.